The 25 T cell receptor beta chains below were found in one sample sequenced in a study of response to subunit inactivated influenza vaccine. TCRdb reprocessed the RT-PCR reads via MiXCR and lists one record per CDR3 protein. The sample carries over 150,000 distinct CDR3 sequences, about 10% recorded once. The starting material was CD8+ T cells sorted from PBMCs, obtained about 23 months after vaccination. The receptors shown here come from a man between 50 and 70 years old who received an inactivated influenza vaccine.

This clonotype was recorded many times. Germline and junction disagree at one end, which may indicate a read error. This sequence joins TRBV7-7 and TRBJ2-1, with 9 nucleotides matching TRBD2. Germline CDR1 SSHAT, CDR2 FNYEAQ (reference sequence). This CDR3 is built from 16 residues. The CDR3 here is CASSSGLAGSLHEQFF. The CDR3 bases are TGTGCTAGCAGCTCAGGGCTAGCGGGGTCCCTGCATGAGCAGTTCTTC.

The chain has TRBV4-2 and TRBJ2-2; D is unclear. Trimming removed 4 bases from V and 5 bases from J, with 5 bases in between. The CDR3 runs to 12 residues. Germline CDR1 reads LGHNA; CDR2 reads YNFKEQ. CDR3 sequence: CASSRATGELFF. In nucleotides, the CDR3 is TGTGCCAGCAGCCGAGCAACCGGGGAGCTGTTTTTT.

This clonotype was observed at least ten times. V gene TRBV28 combines with J gene TRBJ2-3; 11 bases match TRBD2. The germline CDR1 and CDR2 sequences are MDHEN and SYDVKM. Germline trimming cut 3 bases from V and 2 bases from J; bases unmatched to any gene: 1. CDR3 size: 15 residues. As DNA, the CDR3 is TGTGCCAGCAGTTTGACTAGCGGGGCCACAGATACGCAGTATTTT. Protein: CASSLTSGATDTQYF.

In this sample, this clonotype turned up a few times. This sequence joins TRBV28 and TRBJ2-3; D gene uncertain. The germline V gene encodes CDR1 MDHEN and CDR2 SYDVKM. V gave up 6 bases and J gave up 6 bases, with 16 bases separating them. The CDR3 length is 14 residues. The CDR3 here is CASRRGVKLDTQYF. The CDR3 region has the DNA TGTGCCAGCAGACGCGGAGTTAAGTTGGATACGCAGTATTTT.

This clonotype was recorded a few times. This sequence joins TRBV6-5 and TRBJ2-1, with a tentative D call TRBD2 (5 bases). The CDR3 contains 15 residues. V dropped 0 bases and J dropped 4 bases, with 10 bases sitting between them. CDR1 and CDR2 (germline): MNHEY, SVGAGI. The CDR3 here is CASSYSRTAYNEQFF. The CDR3 DNA reads TGTGCCAGCAGTTACTCGCGGACTGCATACAATGAGCAGTTCTTC.

This clonotype appeared a few times. The gene calls are TRBV3-1 and TRBJ2-3; no firm D call. The length of the CDR3 is 13 residues. The germline V gene encodes CDR1 LGHDT and CDR2 YNNKEL (reference sequence). V gave up 8 bases and J gave up 2 bases, with 11 bases separating them. The CDR3 is CASRPRYTDTQYF. CDR3 in DNA: TGTGCCAGCCGCCCGCGGTACACAGATACGCAGTATTTT.

Concerning this clonotype itself: A much larger clone lies a single base off, so this may be a read error. The chain joins TRBV6-1 to TRBJ2-1; perhaps TRBD1 as D (6 bases). This CDR3 has 14 amino acids. Germline-derived CDR1 and CDR2 are MNHNS and SASEGT. V lost 8 bases, J lost 3 bases, and 14 bases lay in between. The CDR3 nucleotides are TGTGCCAGCTCAACAGGGTACTTCTACAATGAGCAGTTCTTC. It yields the protein CASSTGYFYNEQFF.

This clonotype occurred many times. CDR3 sequence reads: CASSLPRRLAGENEQFF. CDR3 bases: TGTGCCAGCAGCTTGCCCCGAAGGCTAGCGGGAGAAAATGAGCAGTTCTTC. V is TRBV7-9 and J is TRBJ2-1, with 10 bases lining up with TRBD2. The CDR3 length is 17 residues. Germline values: CDR1 SEHNR, CDR2 FQNEAQ (reference sequence). Losses at the gene ends were 3 bases for V and 7 bases for J; bases not matched to a gene: 12.

Turning to this clonotype: One junction end does not reproduce the germline sequence, and a read error may be involved. This sequence joins TRBV12-3 or TRBV12-4 and TRBJ1-5; TRBD1 matches at 9 bases. The length of the CDR3 is 15 residues. The CDR3 spells CASSLGQGVNQLQHF. The CDR3 region has the DNA TGTGCCAGCAGTTTAGGACAGGGGGTAAATCAGCTCCAGCATTTT.

This clonotype has more than one count but fewer than ten. This chain connects TRBV20-1 to TRBJ1-2; possibly TRBD1 for D (5 bases). Trimming shortened V by 6 bases and J by 4 bases, and 21 bases separated the two germline ends. Germline values: CDR1 DFQATT, CDR2 SNEGSKA (reference sequence). This CDR3 has 15 residues. As DNA, the CDR3 is TGCAGTGCACCCCTGGAGGACACGGATCCCTATGGCTACACCTTC. Protein product: CSAPLEDTDPYGYTF.

Comments on this clonotype: Because it lacks the conserved phenylalanine or tryptophan at the end, this CDR3 is likely a read error. J is TRBJ2-4 and V is TRBV5-6, with D unclear. The CDR3 has 14 residues. V was trimmed by 3 bases and J by 0 bases, leaving 7 bases between them. Germline assignment: CDR1 SGHDT and CDR2 YYEEEE. As DNA, the CDR3 is TGTGCCAGCAGCTCGTCCTTAGCCAAAAACATTCAGTACGTC. It translates to CASSSSLAKNIQYV.

This clonotype showed up just a few times. The V and J genes are TRBV7-6 and TRBJ1-1, with D hard to call. CDR1 is SGHVS and CDR2 is FNYEAQ in the germline V gene. This CDR3 has 14 amino acids. V lost 7 bases and J lost 0, with 12 bases in between. The CDR3 nucleotides are TGTGCCAGCATGGCCGCAGGAATGAACACTGAAGCTTTCTTT. Protein: CASMAAGMNTEAFF. Complete variable domain (other parts from reference TRBV7-6 and TRBJ1-1): GAGVSQSPRYKVTKRGQDVALRCDPISGHVSLYWYRQALGQGPEFLTYFNYEAQQDKSGLPNDRFSAERPEGSISTLTIQRTEQRDSAMYRCASMAAGMNTEAFFGQGTRLTVV.

This clonotype has just a few counts. The V gene is TRBV7-9, the J gene TRBJ2-3; 8 nucleotides align to TRBD2. The CDR3 spans 16 residues. V lost 5 bases to trimming and J lost 3 bases; unmatched junction nucleotides: 10. CDR1 SEHNR and CDR2 FQNEAQ come from the germline V gene (reference sequence). This CDR3 is CASSPFRGGETDTQYF. In DNA form, the CDR3 reads TGTGCCAGCAGCCCCTTCCGGGGGGGAGAGACAGATACGCAGTATTTT.

This clonotype was seen more than once but under ten times. The chain combines TRBV6-6 with TRBJ2-5, with no clear D. The germline V and J ends were trimmed by 2 bases and 1 base, with 5 bases remaining between them. The CDR3 length is 13 residues. Germline V gives CDR1 MNHNY, CDR2 SVGAGI (reference sequence). The CDR3 here is CASSYASQETQYF. The DNA for the CDR3 is TGTGCCAGCAGTTACGCCAGCCAAGAGACCCAGTACTTC.

This clonotype was seen a few times. The chain links TRBV12-3 or TRBV12-4 to TRBJ2-2, with 11 bases aligning to TRBD2. V shed 4 bases and J 1 base; nucleotides not matched to a gene: 2. The CDR3 is made up of 16 amino acids. The DNA for the CDR3 is TGTGCCAGCAGTTCGGGACTAGCGGTGAACACCGGGGAGCTGTTTTTT. Its protein product is CASSSGLAVNTGELFF.

There are a few counts of this clonotype. The chain has TRBV25-1 and TRBJ2-7; no firm D call. The germline V gene has CDR1 MGHDK and CDR2 SYGVNS. Trimming left V 10 bases short and J 4 bases short, with 17 bases between. The CDR3 covers 13 residues. The CDR3 loop reads CATVGRDGYEQYF. For the CDR3, the DNA is TGTGCCACCGTCGGTAGGGATGGGTACGAGCAGTACTTC.

This clonotype was counted a few times. V gene TRBV4-2 combines with J gene TRBJ1-6; D ambiguous. Looked up from germline, CDR1 is LGHNA and CDR2 is YNFKEQ. Trimming left V 4 bases short and J 10 bases short, with 17 bases between. The CDR3 consists of 15 residues. CDR3 DNA sequence: TGTGCCAGCAGCCCTACACACGGGGTTCTCTCACCCCTCCACTTT. Translating it yields CASSPTHGVLSPLHF.

The V call is TRBV10-2, the J call TRBJ1-1; 10 bases are a match to TRBD1. The J segment lost 5 bases and the V segment lost 0 bases, leaving 3 bases of the junction unmatched. This CDR3 contains 15 residues. CDR1 and CDR2 (germline): WSHSY, SAAADI. In nucleotides, the CDR3 is TGCGCCAGCAGTGAGTCAGGACAGGGGGATACTGAAGCTTTCTTT. Translated, it gives CASSESGQGDTEAFF.

This chain joins TRBV4-3 and TRBJ1-4, with D hard to call. The CDR3 has 15 amino acids. V gave up 0 bases and J gave up 8 bases, with 13 bases separating them. The germline gives CDR1 LGHNA, CDR2 YSLEER. The CDR3 sequence: CASSQDSFRQEKLFF. For the CDR3, the DNA is TGCGCCAGCAGCCAAGATTCCTTTCGCCAGGAAAAACTGTTTTTT.

This clonotype was seen a few times. The V gene is TRBV7-9, the J gene TRBJ1-1; possible D gene TRBD1, 5 bases. The CDR3 totals 13 residues. The germline V gene encodes CDR1 SEHNR and CDR2 FQNEAQ (reference sequence). V lost 4 bases, J lost 4 bases, and 10 bases lay in between. The CDR3 nucleotides are TGTGCCAGCAGCTGGCTTCAGGGCACTGAAGCTTTCTTT. Protein: CASSWLQGTEAFF. Based on the CDR3 plus reference TRBV7-9 and TRBJ1-1, the full variable domain is DTGVSQNPRHKITKRGQNVTFRCDPISEHNRLYWYRQTLGQGPEFLTYFQNEAQLEKSRLLSDRFSAERPKGSFSTLEIQRTEQGDSAMYLCASSWLQGTEAFFGQGTRLTVV.

This clonotype has only one observation. A much larger clone is a single base away; this may be a read error. V gene TRBV29-1 combines with J gene TRBJ2-3; possible D gene TRBD1, 6 bases. V was pared by 7 bases and J by 4 bases, with 15 bases between. The CDR3 consists of 13 residues. Germline CDR1 and CDR2: SQVTM and ANQGSEA. The CDR3 nucleotides are TGCAGCGGTGACAGGAGAGGCCCAGATACGCAGTATTTT. Its translation is CSGDRRGPDTQYF.

This clonotype has only a few counts. This chain connects TRBV4-2 to TRBJ2-3; 12 positions match TRBD2. After removal of 0 bases from V and 2 bases from J, the junction contained 6 bases not matched to a gene. The CDR3 consists of 18 residues. Germline values: CDR1 LGHNA, CDR2 YNFKEQ. DNA for the CDR3: TGTGCCAGCAGCCAAGATCGGCTAGCGGGGGGGCCCACAGATACGCAGTATTTT. This translates into CASSQDRLAGGPTDTQYF.

V is TRBV10-3 and J is TRBJ2-1; a weak D match, TRBD2 (6 bases). The V gene lost 4 bases and the J gene lost 9 bases, with 16 bases spanning the gap. From germline, CDR1 is ENHRY and CDR2 SYGVKD. This CDR3 is 14 amino acids long. The CDR3, as DNA: TGTGCCATCAGTGCCCCGGGAGAGGTGAGTGAGCAGTTCTTC. Amino acid sequence: CAISAPGEVSEQFF.

This clonotype was recorded many times. The V call is TRBV11-2, the J call TRBJ2-3; 9 nucleotides match TRBD2. The V and J ends lost 5 bases and 4 bases, in that order; junction bases with no gene match: 7. This CDR3 region has 15 residues. Germline-derived CDR1 and CDR2 are SGHAT and FQNNGV. As DNA, the CDR3 is TGTGCCAGCAGCCTTAGCGGGGGAGGCGCAGATACGCAGTATTTT. Its translation is CASSLSGGGADTQYF.

In this sample, this clonotype turned up a few times. The chain joins TRBV20-1 to TRBJ2-5, with D maybe TRBD2 (5 bases). The germline CDR1 and CDR2 sequences are DFQATT and SNEGSKA (reference sequence). The CDR3 covers 16 residues. V gave up 3 bases and J gave up 4 bases, with 21 bases separating them. The CDR3 DNA sequence: TGCAGTGCTAGGCTACATCTCAGTAGCGTCTCAGAGACCCAGTACTTC. It is translated as CSARLHLSSVSETQYF.